A selection of T cell receptor beta chains follows, all from one sample in a study of shared clonotypes between healthy human individuals. Generated by immunoSEQ multiplex PCR, the TCRdb table keeps only in-frame clones and is missing some. The data hold approximately 470,000 clones, with approximately 81% observed a single time. Sequenced: PBMCs. These receptors all stem from a woman aged 40 to 50 in good health. Some clones in this sample may be carry-over from other donors' samples. Both conserved end residues are part of each CDR3. D genes are given only for firm matches. Clone sizes are given selectively: once, few, many, or a class where the clone is expanded.

j_call clone_size d_call v_call cdr3_aa cdr3_nt
TRBJ1-5 . . TRBV6-5 CASSDLSNQPQHF TGTGCCAGCAGTGATCTTAGCAATCAGCCCCAGCATTTT
TRBJ2-1 once . TRBV7-2 CASSLEGSSYNEQFF TGTGCCAGCAGCTTGGAGGGTAGCTCCTACAATGAGCAGTTCTTC
TRBJ2-7 . TRBD1 TRBV5-1 CASSLERDRAHYEQYF TGCGCCAGCAGCTTGGAAAGAGACAGGGCGCACTACGAGCAGTACTTC
TRBJ1-2 . TRBD1 TRBV14 CASSQDLRGGGYTF TGTGCCAGCAGCCAAGATCTCAGGGGGGGTGGCTACACCTTC
TRBJ1-5 . TRBD1 TRBV28 CASNMGQGNIFSNQPQHF TGTGCCAGCAATATGGGACAGGGAAATATCTTCAGCAATCAGCCCCAGCATTTT
TRBJ1-2 . . TRBV27 CASSLSSIYGYTF TGTGCCAGCAGTTTATCTTCCATCTATGGCTACACCTTC
TRBJ2-5 . . TRBV7-9 CASSLQGETQYF TGTGCCAGCAGCTTGCAGGGGGAGACCCAGTACTTC
TRBJ1-5 . . TRBV28 CASRVSLTDQPQHF TGTGCCAGCAGGGTCAGCCTGACCGATCAGCCCCAGCATTTT
TRBJ1-5 . TRBD1 TRBV30 CAWNDREGQPQHF TGTGCCTGGAACGACAGGGAGGGTCAGCCCCAGCATTTT
TRBJ2-7 . . TRBV7-6 CASSPLTSGEQYF TGTGCCAGCAGCCCCCTCACCTCGGGGGAGCAGTACTTC
TRBJ1-4 . . TRBV19 CASSGRGGATNEKLFF TGTGCCAGTAGTGGCCGGGGGGGAGCAACTAATGAAAAACTGTTTTTT
TRBJ1-1 . . TRBV30 CTWSHFGLGGLGNTEAFF TGTACCTGGAGTCACTTCGGCTTGGGTGGGTTAGGGAACACTGAAGCTTTCTTT
TRBJ1-1 once . TRBV6-1 CASSPPGQNTEAFF TGTGCCAGCAGTCCTCCGGGACAGAACACTGAAGCTTTCTTT
TRBJ2-7 . . TRBV30 CAWSTSGTDYEQYF TGTGCCTGGAGTACCTCAGGGACCGACTACGAGCAGTACTTC
TRBJ1-1 . . TRBV28 CAIHKIGAEAFF TGTGCCATCCACAAGATCGGAGCTGAAGCTTTCTTT
TRBJ1-4 . . TRBV7-9 CASSLGALNEKLFF TGTGCCAGCAGCTTAGGTGCCCTTAATGAAAAACTGTTTTTT
TRBJ1-3 few . TRBV14 CASSPLSVVNTIYF TGTGCCAGCAGCCCGCTCTCCGTAGTGAACACCATATATTTT
TRBJ2-7 many . TRBV5-6 CASSLNGGREQYF TGTGCCAGCAGCTTGAATGGGGGGCGCGAGCAGTACTTC
TRBJ2-2 . . TRBV28 CASSFRGPGELFF TGTGCCAGCAGTTTTCGAGGTCCCGGGGAGCTGTTTTTT
TRBJ2-3 . . TRBV19 CASSILGLRTDTQYF TGTGCCAGTAGTATTTTGGGTTTGCGGACAGATACGCAGTATTTT
TRBJ1-4 . TRBD1 TRBV27 CASSPRTGFNEKLFF TGTGCCAGCAGTCCCCGGACAGGATTTAATGAAAAACTGTTTTTT
TRBJ1-2 once . TRBV2 CASSGTGTAYGYTF TGTGCCAGCAGTGGAACCGGGACGGCGTATGGCTACACCTTC
TRBJ2-7 . . TRBV5-1 CASSLPSYEQYF TGCGCCAGCAGCTTGCCATCCTACGAGCAGTACTTC
TRBJ1-4 . . TRBV18 CASSSATNEKLFF TGTGCCAGCTCATCAGCAACTAATGAAAAACTGTTTTTT
TRBJ1-5 . TRBD1 TRBV30 CALDRGLSQPQHF TGTGCCTTAGACAGGGGGCTATCACAGCCCCAGCATTTT